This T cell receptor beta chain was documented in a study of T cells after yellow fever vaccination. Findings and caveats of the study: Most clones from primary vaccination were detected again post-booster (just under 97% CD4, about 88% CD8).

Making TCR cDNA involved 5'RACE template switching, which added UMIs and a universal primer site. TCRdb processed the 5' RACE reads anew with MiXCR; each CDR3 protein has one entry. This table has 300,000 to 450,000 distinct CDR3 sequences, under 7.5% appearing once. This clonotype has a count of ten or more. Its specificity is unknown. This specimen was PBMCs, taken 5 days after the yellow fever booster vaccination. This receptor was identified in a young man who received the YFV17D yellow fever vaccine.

The CDR3: CASSPDFYPDSNQPQHF. Here the CDR3 DNA reads TGTGCCAGCTCACCAGATTTCTACCCAGATAGCAATCAGCCCCAGCATTTT. J is TRBJ1-5 and V is TRBV18; D not resolved. The ends were cut back, 2 bases at V and 0 bases at J, with 14 bases in the middle. This CDR3 contains 17 residues. CDR1 KGHSH and CDR2 LQKENI come from the germline V gene.